The 3 T cell receptor beta chains presented below share a single source sample, sequenced in a study of T cells in Graves' hyperthyroidism and ophthalmopathy. RNA transcripts were the template for amplifying TCR beta CDR3 regions. First-round RT-PCR targeting the TCR CDR3 was performed with the HTBI primer set. TCRdb itself ran the multiplex PCR reads through MiXCR, one entry per CDR3 protein. The sample has under 650,000 distinct CDR3 sequences, 16% seen once. Sequenced input: blood. Receptor source: a young woman with Graves' hyperthyroidism.

This clonotype has a count of ten or more. This chain uses TRBV7-9 with TRBJ2-7; D is unclear. Trimming removed 4 bases from V and 2 bases from J, with 15 bases in between. This CDR3 is built from 15 residues. CDR1 is SEHNR and CDR2 is FQNEAQ in the germline V gene (reference sequence). The CDR3 nucleotides are TGTGCCAGCAGCTCCCAGACTCTCGGCCCCTACGAGCAGTACTTC. It translates to CASSSQTLGPYEQYF.

This clonotype has a handful of counts. The chain employs TRBV12-3 or TRBV12-4 and TRBJ2-2; D is possibly TRBD2 (6 bases). The CDR3 extends over 16 amino acids. V lost 4 bases and J 8 bases, leaving 20 bases between the germline ends. CDR3 sequence (DNA): TGTGCCAGCAGTTCGTTTCTAACGGGAGACGGGGGGGAGCTGTTTTTT. Protein product: CASSSFLTGDGGELFF.

The gene calls are TRBV20-1 and TRBJ2-3; TRBD1 matches 12 bases. The germline V gene encodes CDR1 DFQATT and CDR2 SNEGSKA (reference sequence). V shed 5 bases and J 2 bases; nucleotides not matched to a gene: 2. The CDR3 has 14 residues. The CDR3 DNA reads as TGCAGTGCTGGGACAGGGGGCTACACAGATACGCAGTATTTT. Amino acid sequence: CSAGTGGYTDTQYF.